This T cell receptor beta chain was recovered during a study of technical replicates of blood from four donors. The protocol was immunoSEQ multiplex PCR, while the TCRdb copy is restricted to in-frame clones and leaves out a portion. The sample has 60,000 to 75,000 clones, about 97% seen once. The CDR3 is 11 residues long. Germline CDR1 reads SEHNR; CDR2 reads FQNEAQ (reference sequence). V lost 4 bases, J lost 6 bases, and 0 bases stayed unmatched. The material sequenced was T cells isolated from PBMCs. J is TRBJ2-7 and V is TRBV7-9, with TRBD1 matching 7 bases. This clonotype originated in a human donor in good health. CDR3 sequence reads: CASSYRGEQYF. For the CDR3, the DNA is TGTGCCAGCAGCTACAGGGGCGAGCAGTACTTC.